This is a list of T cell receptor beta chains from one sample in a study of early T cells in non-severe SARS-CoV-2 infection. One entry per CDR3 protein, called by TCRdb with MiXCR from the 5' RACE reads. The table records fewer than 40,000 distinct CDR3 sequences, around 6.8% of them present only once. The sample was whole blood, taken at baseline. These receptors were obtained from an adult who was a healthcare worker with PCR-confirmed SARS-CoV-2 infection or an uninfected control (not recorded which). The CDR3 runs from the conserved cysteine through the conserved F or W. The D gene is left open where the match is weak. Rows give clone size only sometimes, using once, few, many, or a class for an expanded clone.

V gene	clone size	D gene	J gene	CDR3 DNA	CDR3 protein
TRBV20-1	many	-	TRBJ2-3	TGCAGTGCTAGAGACCCTAAATCAGGGGTGACCACAGATACGCAGTATTTT	CSARDPKSGVTTDTQYF
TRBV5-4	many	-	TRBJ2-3	TGTGCCAGCAGCTTCGGGGGACATTCGACAGATACGCAGTATTTT	CASSFGGHSTDTQYF
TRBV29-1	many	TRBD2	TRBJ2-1	TGCAGCGTTGCTAGCGGGGGCTACAATGAGCAGTTCTTC	CSVASGGYNEQFF
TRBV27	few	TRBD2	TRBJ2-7	TGTGCCAGCAGTCGACTCCTAGCGGGAGGGCCTGGAGAGCAGTACTTC	CASSRLLAGGPGEQYF
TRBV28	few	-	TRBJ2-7	TGTGCCAGCAGTTTTATGGACAGATACGAGCAGTACTTC	CASSFMDRYEQYF
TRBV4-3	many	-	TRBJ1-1	TGCGCCAGCAGCCCCGGTTTTCTAACAAGGGTGAACACTGAAGCTTTCTTT	CASSPGFLTRVNTEAFF
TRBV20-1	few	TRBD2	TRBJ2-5	TGCAGTGCTAGAGATGCTAGCGGGAGTGGGGGTGAGACCCAGTACTTC	CSARDASGSGGETQYF
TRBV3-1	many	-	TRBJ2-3	TGTGCCAGCAGCCAAGAAGGGTTCCCAGATACGCAGTATTTT	CASSQEGFPDTQYF
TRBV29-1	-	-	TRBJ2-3	TGCAGCGCCCTTCAAGCCAGGGAGGTAGATACGCAGTATTTT	CSALQAREVDTQYF
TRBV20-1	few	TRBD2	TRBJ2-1	TGCAGTGCTAGAACGCCCGGGACTAGCTCCCACAATGAGCAGTTCTTC	CSARTPGTSSHNEQFF
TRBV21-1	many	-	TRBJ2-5	TGTGCCAGCAGCAAAGGGCTAGCGGGAGGGCCTCAAGAGACCCAGTACTTC	CASSKGLAGGPQETQYF
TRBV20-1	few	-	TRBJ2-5	TGCAGTGCCGGTAGGAGCGAGGGAGCCCCAGAGACCCAGTACTTC	CSAGRSEGAPETQYF
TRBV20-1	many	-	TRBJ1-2	TGCAGTGCTAGAGATTGGTCAGAGGGGGACTATGGCTACACCTTC	CSARDWSEGDYGYTF
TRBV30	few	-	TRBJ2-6	TGTGCCTGGACCGGGGCCAACGTCCTGACTTTC	CAWTGANVLTF
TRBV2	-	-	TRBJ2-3	TGTGCCAGCACTCGTCAGACTAGCACAGATACGCAGTATTTT	CASTRQTSTDTQYF
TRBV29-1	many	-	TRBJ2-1	TGCAGCGTCGGCTCAGGCGGAAGCTCCTACAATGAGCAGTTCTTC	CSVGSGGSSYNEQFF
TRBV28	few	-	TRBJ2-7	TGTGCCAGCAGTTGGGGCAGAGAGGCTAGCTCCTACGAGCAGTACTTC	CASSWGREASSYEQYF
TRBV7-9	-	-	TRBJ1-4	TGTGCCAGCAACCACCCGGGACAAGCGAATGAAAAACTGTTTTTT	CASNHPGQANEKLFF
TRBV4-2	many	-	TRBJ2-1	TGTGCCAGCAGCCAAGACGGGTTCCAGAGCTACAATGAGCAGTTCTTC	CASSQDGFQSYNEQFF
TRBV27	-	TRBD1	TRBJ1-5	TGTGCCAGCAGGTCAGGGGGTCGCAATCAGCCCCAGCATTTT	CASRSGGRNQPQHF